One sample yielded the 22 T cell receptor beta chains listed below, sequenced in a study of Tregs in tolerant kidney transplant recipients. Using immunoSEQ multiplex PCR, the repertoire was profiled, and TCRdb retains in-frame clones only, with some absent. The sample consists of roughly 250,000 clones, approximately 84% of them appearing once. The material sequenced was CD4+ T cells from blood. These receptors were taken from a human donor in good health.

This clone was detected only a few times. The chain is built from TRBV4-1 and TRBJ1-4; no reliable D call. The germline V gene has CDR1 MGHRA and CDR2 YSYEKL. CDR3 size: 12 residues. Trimming left V 2 bases short and J 8 bases short, with 6 bases between. The DNA of the CDR3 is TGCGCCAGCAGCCAACCATTGGAAAAACTGTTTTTT. It translates to CASSQPLEKLFF.

The V call is TRBV6-5, the J call TRBJ2-5; 8 bases match TRBD1. Per germline, CDR1 MNHEY and CDR2 SVGAGI. V gave up 6 bases and J gave up 3 bases; unmatched junction bases: 3. The CDR3 spans 13 residues. CDR3 protein: CASSGQGKETQYF. DNA of the CDR3: TGTGCCAGCAGCGGACAGGGAAAAGAGACCCAGTACTTC.

The chain couples TRBV10-2 to TRBJ2-6; no clear D. The CDR3 totals 15 residues. The germline CDR1 and CDR2 sequences are WSHSY and SAAADI. Trimming pared 4 bases from V and 0 bases from J, leaving 7 bases between. CDR3 DNA: TGCGCCAGCAGTGCGGGCGCCTCTGGGGCCAACGTCCTGACTTTC. Translated, it gives CASSAGASGANVLTF.

The J gene is TRBJ1-4, the V gene TRBV18; D uncertain. This CDR3 spans 15 amino acids. Germline V CDR1 and CDR2: KGHSH, LQKENI. V was clipped by 5 bases and J by 4 bases, with 14 bases between them. Here the CDR3 DNA reads TGTGCCAGCTCAGCACAGCGAGATCTTAATGAAAAACTGTTTTTT. This gives the protein CASSAQRDLNEKLFF.

The V call is TRBV5-6, the J call TRBJ2-7; 14 bases fit TRBD2. Losses at the gene ends were 4 bases for V and 0 bases for J; bases not matched to a gene: 3. CDR1 is SGHDT and CDR2 is YYEEEE in the germline V gene. There are 16 residues in the CDR3. The CDR3 here is CASSRGLAGASYEQYF. As DNA, the CDR3 is TGTGCCAGCAGCAGGGGACTAGCGGGGGCCTCCTACGAGCAGTACTTC.

This clone occurred once. The rearrangement uses TRBV2 and TRBJ2-5, with TRBD1 matching over 8 bases. CDR1 is SNHLY and CDR2 is FYNNEI in the germline V gene. V shed 6 bases and J 2 bases; nucleotides not matched to a gene: 2. The CDR3 spans 13 residues. The CDR3 nucleotides are TGTGCCAGCAGGTGGGACAGGCAAGAGACCCAGTACTTC. Protein sequence: CASRWDRQETQYF.

The chain carries TRBV14 and TRBJ1-1; D may be TRBD1 (5 bases). Germline lookup yields CDR1 SGHDN and CDR2 FVKESK. Trimming pared 4 bases from V and 11 bases from J, leaving 23 bases between. This CDR3 contains 15 residues. The CDR3 spells CASSPLRDPSRGAFF. For the CDR3, the DNA is TGTGCCAGCAGCCCGCTCCGGGACCCCTCCAGAGGGGCTTTCTTT.

This clone has only one observation. V and J are TRBV15 and TRBJ2-7, with 9 nucleotides matching TRBD1. Germline values: CDR1 LNHNV, CDR2 YYDKDF (reference sequence). The CDR3 contains 14 residues. V lost 0 bases and J lost 4; bases outside the gene matches: 1. DNA of the CDR3: TGTGCCACCAGCAGAGAACAGGGGGCGTACGAGCAGTACTTC. This codes for CATSREQGAYEQYF.

The genes are TRBV6-5 and TRBJ2-2; 8 bases are a match to TRBD2. Germline V gene lookup returns CDR1 MNHEY and CDR2 SVGAGI. CDR3 length: 14 amino acids. With 5 bases clipped from V and 12 bases from J, the junction kept 11 bases outside the gene matches. The CDR3 sequence: CASSEPRGGRKLFF. CDR3 in DNA: TGTGCCAGCAGTGAACCCCGGGGGGGTAGGAAGCTGTTTTTT.

The J gene is TRBJ1-2, the V gene TRBV2; D is ambiguous. There are 14 residues in the CDR3. V lost 6 bases to trimming and J lost 4 bases, with 15 bases between them. Germline V gene data show CDR1 as SNHLY and CDR2 as FYNNEI. The DNA of the CDR3 is TGTGCCAGCAGGCCCGGGCGTCAAACCTATGGCTACACCTTC. Translation: CASRPGRQTYGYTF.

The rearrangement joins TRBV18 to TRBJ2-5; D is unresolved. Germline V CDR1 and CDR2: KGHSH, LQKENI. The CDR3 loop spans 12 amino acids. Trimming removed 2 bases at V and 5 bases at J, with 6 bases between. CDR3 sequence: CASSPFRETQYF. DNA of the CDR3: TGTGCCAGCTCACCATTTCGGGAGACCCAGTACTTC.

This chain uses TRBV9 with TRBJ2-2; D tentatively reads TRBD1 or TRBD2 (5 bases each). CDR3 length equals 14 residues. Germline lookup yields CDR1 SGDLS and CDR2 YYNGEE. V gave up 5 bases and J gave up 0 bases, with 8 bases separating them. CDR3 sequence reads: CASRRGANTGELFF. The CDR3 DNA is TGTGCCAGCAGAAGGGGAGCGAACACCGGGGAGCTGTTTTTT. Using reference TRBV9 and TRBJ2-2 for the parts outside the CDR3, the full variable domain is DSGVTQTPKHLITATGQRVTLRCSPRSGDLSVYWYQQSLDQGLQFLIQYYNGEERAKGNILERFSAQQFPDLHSELNLSSLELGDSALYFCASRRGANTGELFFGEGSRLTVL.

The V gene is TRBV11-2, the J gene TRBJ1-5; weak D call: TRBD1 (5 bases). Trimming left V 6 bases short and J 5 bases short, with 11 bases between. The germline V gene encodes CDR1 SGHAT and CDR2 FQNNGV. This CDR3 contains 13 residues. The DNA for the CDR3 is TGTGCCAGCAGTCCCCAGGGTTATCAGCCCCAGCATTTT. It codes for CASSPQGYQPQHF.

The chain combines TRBV7-2 with TRBJ2-7, with a possible D match to TRBD1 (5 bases). CDR3 length: 15 residues. With 3 bases removed from V and 0 bases from J, the gap between germline ends came to 12 bases. Germline V CDR1 and CDR2: SGHTA, FQGNSA. The CDR3: CASSFIRQSSYEQYF. DNA for the CDR3: TGTGCCAGCAGCTTCATACGACAGAGCTCCTACGAGCAGTACTTC.

The genes are TRBV2 and TRBJ2-1, with no clear D. CDR1 is SNHLY, CDR2 FYNNEI, per germline. The V end lost 4 bases, the J end lost 3 bases, and 13 bases lay between the germline ends. The CDR3 covers 15 residues. CDR3 in amino acids: CASSGLGSDYNEQFF. CDR3 DNA: TGTGCCAGCAGTGGATTAGGCAGCGACTACAATGAGCAGTTCTTC.

This chain uses TRBV15 with TRBJ1-4; D remains ambiguous. The CDR3 loop spans 14 amino acids. The germline V gene has CDR1 LNHNV and CDR2 YYDKDF (reference sequence). V dropped 0 bases and J dropped 7 bases, with 9 bases sitting between them. The CDR3 DNA is TGTGCCACCAGCAGAGATGGAAGGGTTGAAAAACTGTTTTTT. Encoded protein: CATSRDGRVEKLFF.

Only a few counts were recorded for this clone. Other DNA sequences in the sample encode the same CDR3. The rearrangement uses TRBV7-8 and TRBJ1-5; no clear D gene. CDR1 and CDR2 (germline): SGHVS, FQNEAQ. This CDR3 region has 15 residues. V was shortened by 1 base and J by 3 bases, with 10 bases between the two germline ends. In DNA form, the CDR3 reads TGTGCCAGCAGCTTAGTTCCAGGAAACAATCAGCCCCAGCATTTT. Protein: CASSLVPGNNQPQHF.

The chain has TRBV10-3 and TRBJ2-1; 10 bases agree with TRBD1. The length of the CDR3 is 15 residues. The germline V gene encodes CDR1 ENHRY and CDR2 SYGVKD. The junction had 5 bases not matched to a gene; V was cut back by 2 bases and J by 7 bases. CDR3 sequence (DNA): TGTGCCATCAGTGAGGGGACAGGGGTTTTGAATGAGCAGTTCTTC. This translates into CAISEGTGVLNEQFF.

The chain links TRBV18 to TRBJ1-1; 7 bases are a match to TRBD1. Germline V gives CDR1 KGHSH, CDR2 LQKENI. The CDR3 extends over 13 amino acids. V lost 6 bases to trimming and J lost 3 bases; unmatched junction nucleotides: 4. The CDR3 is CASSPDRDTEAFF. CDR3 nucleotides: TGTGCCAGCTCCCCCGACAGGGACACTGAAGCTTTCTTT. The variable domain in full, completed from reference TRBV18 and TRBJ1-1, reads NAGVMQNPRHLVRRRGQEARLRCSPMKGHSHVYWYRQLPEEGLKFMVYLQKENIIDESGMPKERFSAEFPKEGPSILRIQQVVRGDSAAYFCASSPDRDTEAFFGQGTRLTVV.

The chain employs TRBV7-7 and TRBJ2-1; 7 nucleotides match TRBD2. V trimming: 0 bases; J trimming: 7 bases; junction bases outside the gene matches: 6. From germline, CDR1 is SSHAT and CDR2 FNYEAQ (reference sequence). The CDR3 sequence is 15 residues long. CDR3 DNA sequence: TGTGCCAGCAGCTTAGCGGGAGGGGCAGGGAATGAGCAGTTCTTC. Translating gives CASSLAGGAGNEQFF.

The rearrangement uses TRBV7-8 and TRBJ2-7, with D perhaps assigned TRBD1 or TRBD2 (6 bases each). This CDR3 has 15 residues. V lost 2 bases to trimming and J lost 7 bases, with 18 bases between them. Per germline, CDR1 SGHVS and CDR2 FQNEAQ. The CDR3: CASSLSEGGLGEQYF. In DNA, the CDR3 is TGTGCCAGCAGCTTATCGGAGGGGGGCTTAGGGGAGCAGTACTTC.

In this sample, this clone turned up once. The chain recombines TRBV19 with TRBJ2-1; 13 bases agree with TRBD2. Germline V gene lookup returns CDR1 LNHDA and CDR2 SQIVND (reference sequence). J lost 6 bases, V lost 5 bases, and 4 bases had no gene match. The CDR3 consists of 15 residues. The CDR3 is CASSATSGRVNEQFF. The DNA of the CDR3 is TGTGCCAGTAGTGCTACTAGCGGGAGGGTCAATGAGCAGTTCTTC.